These 14 T cell receptor beta chains came from one sample sequenced in a study of blood T cell repertoires in COVID-19. Sequencing was performed with immunoSEQ multiplex PCR; in TCRdb, only in-frame clones are kept and a portion is missing. The sample comprises fewer than 70,000 clones, roughly nine tenths of which are singletons, and approximately 8.4% rests with the top ten. The material sequenced was peripheral blood. The receptor source for this set is a woman in her seventies with active COVID-19.

The chain has TRBV27 and TRBJ1-2; D is ambiguous. V lost 5 bases and J lost 4, with 17 bases in between. The CDR3 extends over 15 amino acids. Germline loops: CDR1 MNHEY, CDR2 SMNVEV (reference sequence). The CDR3: CASSPRGSPLYGYTF. The CDR3 region has the DNA TGTGCCAGCAGTCCTCGAGGCAGCCCCCTCTATGGCTACACCTTC.

The chain employs TRBV30 and TRBJ2-7; TRBD1 aligns across 7 bases. This CDR3 comprises 17 residues. The germline CDR1 and CDR2 sequences are GTSNPN and SVGIG (reference sequence). V was pared by 5 bases and J by 1 base, with 17 bases of the junction left unmatched. The CDR3 region has the DNA TGTGCCTGGGGACCTTTAAGGCTGCAGGGGGTTTCCTACGAGCAGTACTTC. It is translated as CAWGPLRLQGVSYEQYF.

V is TRBV5-1 and J is TRBJ2-1; 8 nucleotides match TRBD2. V trimming: 2 bases; J trimming: 9 bases; junction bases outside the gene matches: 7. This CDR3 region has 14 residues. CDR1 SGHRS and CDR2 YFSETQ come from the germline V gene. Here the CDR3 DNA reads TGCGCCAGCAGCTTAACAATAGCGGGACCTGAGCAGTTCTTC. Its protein is CASSLTIAGPEQFF.

This chain connects TRBV28 to TRBJ2-1; TRBD2 matches at 7 bases. Looked up from germline, CDR1 is MDHEN and CDR2 is SYDVKM. With 2 bases clipped from V and 3 bases from J, the junction kept 1 base outside the gene matches. The CDR3 consists of 14 residues. In DNA, the CDR3 is TGTGCCAGCAGTTTAGGGGGGGACTACAATGAGCAGTTCTTC. As protein: CASSLGGDYNEQFF. Variable domain in full (rest from reference TRBV28 and TRBJ2-1): DVKVTQSSRYLVKRTGEKVFLECVQDMDHENMFWYRQDPGLGLRLIYFSYDVKMKEKGDIPEGYSVSREKKERFSLILESASTNQTSMYLCASSLGGDYNEQFFGPGTRLTVL.

The chain combines TRBV7-6 with TRBJ2-1; TRBD2 matches 8 bases. V was clipped by 3 bases and J by 8 bases; unmatched bases: 9. Germline V gene sequence: CDR1 SGHVS, CDR2 FNYEAQ. The CDR3 has 15 amino acids. The CDR3: CASSLDGTRGDEQFF. In DNA form, the CDR3 reads TGTGCCAGCAGCTTGGACGGGACTAGAGGCGATGAGCAGTTCTTC. The full variable domain, completed using reference TRBV7-6 and TRBJ2-1, is GAGVSQSPRYKVTKRGQDVALRCDPISGHVSLYWYRQALGQGPEFLTYFNYEAQQDKSGLPNDRFSAERPEGSISTLTIQRTEQRDSAMYRCASSLDGTRGDEQFFGPGTRLTVL.

V is TRBV19 and J is TRBJ2-6; D is unresolved. V was shortened by 11 bases and J by 2 bases, with 10 bases between the two germline ends. CDR1 and CDR2 (germline): LNHDA, SQIVND (reference sequence). The CDR3 length is 13 residues. CDR3 sequence reads: CASGWPGANVLTF. The CDR3 DNA sequence: TGTGCCTCCGGGTGGCCTGGGGCCAACGTCCTGACTTTC. Together with reference TRBV19 and TRBJ2-6, the CDR3 gives the full variable domain: DGGITQSPKYLFRKEGQNVTLSCEQNLNHDAMYWYRQDPGQGLRLIYYSQIVNDFQKGDIAEGYSVSREKKESFPLTVTSAQKNPTAFYLCASGWPGANVLTFGAGSRLTVL.

V usage is TRBV6-5 and J usage is TRBJ1-5; 8 bases are shared with TRBD1. CDR1 MNHEY and CDR2 SVGAGI come from the germline V gene. V was clipped by 6 bases and J by 2 bases; unmatched bases: 3. The CDR3 extends over 14 amino acids. The CDR3 nucleotides read TGTGCCAGCAGGCGGACAGGGCGCAATCAGCCCCAGCATTTT. Amino acids: CASRRTGRNQPQHF.

This clone was observed a handful of times. The V call is TRBV9, the J call TRBJ1-1, with 8 bases lining up with TRBD1. J was trimmed by 1 base and V by 0 bases; bases with no gene match: 11. This CDR3 has 18 amino acids. CDR1 and CDR2 (germline): SGDLS, YYNGEE. The chain's CDR3 is CASSVGDRYAKKNTEAFF. As DNA, the CDR3 is TGTGCCAGCAGCGTAGGGGACAGGTACGCAAAGAAGAACACTGAAGCTTTCTTT.

The rearrangement uses TRBV7-3 and TRBJ2-5; a possible D gene is TRBD2 (6 bases). V lost 5 bases and J lost 5, with 18 bases in between. Germline V lookup: CDR1 SGHTA, CDR2 FQGTGA. The CDR3 contains 15 residues. CDR3 bases: TGTGCCAGCAGCCCGGGCGGGGACCGGGGGGAGACCCAGTACTTC. Translating gives CASSPGGDRGETQYF.

The V gene is TRBV29-1, the J gene TRBJ2-3; 10 nucleotides align to TRBD2. CDR1 is SQVTM and CDR2 is ANQGSEA in the germline V gene. J was trimmed by 2 bases and V by 7 bases; bases with no gene match: 15. The CDR3 loop spans 17 amino acids. The CDR3: CSAMDGGLAEFTDTQYF. CDR3 DNA: TGCAGCGCCATGGACGGTGGACTAGCGGAGTTCACAGATACGCAGTATTTT.

The chain carries TRBV30 and TRBJ1-1; D is ambiguous. CDR1 is GTSNPN, CDR2 SVGIG, per germline (reference sequence). The CDR3 length is 14 residues. V was clipped by 0 bases and J by 1 base, with 9 bases between them. The CDR3 reads CAWSVMRENTEAFF. Here the CDR3 DNA reads TGTGCCTGGAGTGTAATGAGGGAGAACACTGAAGCTTTCTTT. Full variable domain (remainder filled in from reference TRBV30 and TRBJ1-1): SQTIHQWPATLVQPVGSPLSLECTVEGTSNPNLYWYRQAAGRGLQLLFYSVGIGQISSEVPQNLSASRPQDRQFILSSKKLLLSDSGFYLCAWSVMRENTEAFFGQGTRLTVV.

The V call is TRBV5-1, the J call TRBJ2-3; a weak D match, TRBD1 (5 bases). Germline assignment: CDR1 SGHRS and CDR2 YFSETQ. Trimming left V 0 bases short and J 4 bases short, with 9 bases between. The CDR3 has 14 amino acids. CDR3 bases: TGCGCCAGCAGCTTGGGGGGCAGGGCAGATACGCAGTATTTT. Translated: CASSLGGRADTQYF.

This clone is a singleton in its sample. The chain couples TRBV11-1 to TRBJ2-7; 7 bases are shared with TRBD1. The ends lost 7 bases at V and 0 bases at J; junction bases unmatched: 3. Germline lookup yields CDR1 SGHAT and CDR2 FQDESV (reference sequence). This CDR3 spans 13 amino acids. The CDR3 region is CASTRDSSYEQYF. The CDR3 region has the DNA TGTGCCAGCACCCGGGACAGCTCCTACGAGCAGTACTTC.

V and J are TRBV19 and TRBJ1-1; 8 bases agree with TRBD1. Germline V lookup: CDR1 LNHDA, CDR2 SQIVND (reference sequence). The ends lost 6 bases at V and 4 bases at J; junction bases unmatched: 7. This CDR3 region has 14 residues. In DNA form, the CDR3 reads TGTGCCAGTAGGCCAGGGGGCTTGAGCACTGAAGCTTTCTTT. Translation: CASRPGGLSTEAFF. The full variable domain, in which reference TRBV19 and TRBJ1-1 provide the parts outside the CDR3, is DGGITQSPKYLFRKEGQNVTLSCEQNLNHDAMYWYRQDPGQGLRLIYYSQIVNDFQKGDIAEGYSVSREKKESFPLTVTSAQKNPTAFYLCASRPGGLSTEAFFGQGTRLTVV.